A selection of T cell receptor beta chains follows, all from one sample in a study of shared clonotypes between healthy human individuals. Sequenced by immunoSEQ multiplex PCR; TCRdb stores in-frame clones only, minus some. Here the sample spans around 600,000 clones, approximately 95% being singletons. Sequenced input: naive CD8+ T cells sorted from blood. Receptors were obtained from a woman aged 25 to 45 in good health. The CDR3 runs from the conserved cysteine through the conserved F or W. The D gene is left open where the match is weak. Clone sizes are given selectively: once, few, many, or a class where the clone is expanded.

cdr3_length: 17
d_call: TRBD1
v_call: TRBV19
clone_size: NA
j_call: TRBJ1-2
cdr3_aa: CASSIALGQRRDYGYTF
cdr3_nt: TGTGCCAGTAGTATAGCTTTGGGACAGAGGAGGGACTATGGCTACACCTTC

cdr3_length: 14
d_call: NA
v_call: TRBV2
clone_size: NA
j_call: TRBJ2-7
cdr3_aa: CASSEGSLEYEQYF
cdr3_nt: TGTGCCAGCAGTGAAGGCAGTTTAGAATACGAGCAGTACTTC

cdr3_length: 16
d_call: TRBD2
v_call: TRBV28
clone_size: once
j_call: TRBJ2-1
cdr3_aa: CASSKRTSGIVNEQFF
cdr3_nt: TGTGCCAGCAGTAAGAGGACTAGCGGGATTGTAAATGAGCAGTTCTTC

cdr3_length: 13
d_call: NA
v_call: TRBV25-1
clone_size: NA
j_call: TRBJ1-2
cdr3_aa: CASSVRVNAGYTF
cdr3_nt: TGTGCCAGCAGTGTCAGGGTCAACGCTGGCTACACCTTC

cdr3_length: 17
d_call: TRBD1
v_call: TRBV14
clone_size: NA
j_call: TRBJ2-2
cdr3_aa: CASRGTGYVQNTGELFF
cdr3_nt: TGTGCCAGCAGGGGGACAGGGTACGTACAGAACACCGGGGAGCTGTTTTTT

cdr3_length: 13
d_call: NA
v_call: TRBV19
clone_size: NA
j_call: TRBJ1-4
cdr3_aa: CASQTGPNEKLFF
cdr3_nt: TGTGCCTCTCAGACAGGACCTAATGAAAAACTGTTTTTT

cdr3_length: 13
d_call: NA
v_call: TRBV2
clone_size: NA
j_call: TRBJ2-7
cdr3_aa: CASSGESSYEQYF
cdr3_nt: TGTGCCAGCAGTGGCGAGAGCTCCTACGAGCAGTACTTC

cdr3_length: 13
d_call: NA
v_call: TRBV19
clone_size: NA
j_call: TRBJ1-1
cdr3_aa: CASSGMTNTEAFF
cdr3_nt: TGTGCCAGTAGTGGCATGACTAACACTGAAGCTTTCTTT

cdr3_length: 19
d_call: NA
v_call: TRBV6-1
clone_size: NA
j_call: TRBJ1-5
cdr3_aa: CASSEEQGGVVYSNQPQHF
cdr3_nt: TGTGCCAGCAGTGAAGAACAAGGGGGAGTAGTCTATAGCAATCAGCCCCAGCATTTT

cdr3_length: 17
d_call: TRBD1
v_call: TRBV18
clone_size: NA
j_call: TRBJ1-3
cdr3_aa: CASSPGTGLISGNTIYF
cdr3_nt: TGTGCCAGCTCACCAGGGACAGGTCTCATCTCTGGAAACACCATATATTTT

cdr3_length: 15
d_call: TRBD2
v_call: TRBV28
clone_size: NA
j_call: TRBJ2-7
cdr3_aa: CASSRKLAVYYEQYF
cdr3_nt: TGTGCCAGCAGCCGGAAACTAGCGGTTTACTACGAGCAGTACTTC

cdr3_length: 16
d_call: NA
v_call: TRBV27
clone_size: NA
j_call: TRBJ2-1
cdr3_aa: CASSLDGVMSYNEQFF
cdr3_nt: TGTGCCAGCAGTTTAGACGGGGTTATGTCCTACAATGAGCAGTTCTTC

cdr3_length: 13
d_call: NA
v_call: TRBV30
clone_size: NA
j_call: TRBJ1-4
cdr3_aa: CAWTSGNDEKLFF
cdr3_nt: TGTGCCTGGACGTCAGGCAACGATGAAAAACTGTTTTTT

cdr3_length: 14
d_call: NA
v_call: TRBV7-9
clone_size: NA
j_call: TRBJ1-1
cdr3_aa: CASSSRTENTEAFF
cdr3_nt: TGTGCCAGCAGCTCCAGGACAGAGAACACTGAAGCTTTCTTT

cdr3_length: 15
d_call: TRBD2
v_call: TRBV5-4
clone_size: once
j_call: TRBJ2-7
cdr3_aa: CASSSSGRAAYEQYF
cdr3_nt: TGTGCCAGCAGCTCTAGCGGGCGAGCGGCCTACGAGCAGTACTTC

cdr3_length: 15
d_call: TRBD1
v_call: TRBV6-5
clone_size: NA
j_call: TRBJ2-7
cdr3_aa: CASRETGTGDYEQYF
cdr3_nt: TGTGCCAGCAGGGAAACCGGGACAGGTGATTACGAGCAGTACTTC

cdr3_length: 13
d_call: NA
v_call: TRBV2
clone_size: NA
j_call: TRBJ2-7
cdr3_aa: CASSGPIGSEQYF
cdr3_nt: TGTGCCAGCAGTGGGCCTATAGGGAGCGAGCAGTACTTC

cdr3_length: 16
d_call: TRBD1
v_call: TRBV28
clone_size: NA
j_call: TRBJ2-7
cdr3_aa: CASSPRGTGLFHEQYF
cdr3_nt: TGTGCCAGCAGTCCACGTGGGACAGGGCTTTTCCACGAGCAGTACTTC

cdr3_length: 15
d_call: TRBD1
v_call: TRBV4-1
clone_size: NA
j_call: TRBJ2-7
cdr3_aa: CASSLGQGYAYEQYF
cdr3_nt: TGCGCCAGCAGCCTCGGACAGGGGTATGCCTACGAGCAGTACTTC

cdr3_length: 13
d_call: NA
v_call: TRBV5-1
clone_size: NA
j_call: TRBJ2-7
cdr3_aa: CASSQRGSYEQYF
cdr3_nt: TGCGCCAGCAGCCAAAGGGGGTCATACGAGCAGTACTTC

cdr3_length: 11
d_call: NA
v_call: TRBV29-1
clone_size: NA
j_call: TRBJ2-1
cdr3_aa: CSPRTYNEQFF
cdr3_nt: TGCAGCCCGCGGACGTACAATGAGCAGTTCTTC

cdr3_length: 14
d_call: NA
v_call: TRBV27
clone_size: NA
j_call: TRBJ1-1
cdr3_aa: CASSLLGGRTEAFF
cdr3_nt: TGTGCCAGCAGTTTATTGGGGGGTCGGACTGAAGCTTTCTTT

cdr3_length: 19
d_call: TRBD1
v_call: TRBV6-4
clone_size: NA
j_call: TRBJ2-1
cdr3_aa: CASSDSHNRGPYAYNEQFF
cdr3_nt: TGTGCCAGCAGTGACTCCCATAACAGGGGGCCTTATGCCTACAATGAGCAGTTCTTC

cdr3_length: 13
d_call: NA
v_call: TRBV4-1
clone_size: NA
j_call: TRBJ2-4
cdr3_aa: CASSPSVKNIQYF
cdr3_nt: TGCGCCAGCAGCCCTAGCGTGAAAAACATTCAGTACTTC

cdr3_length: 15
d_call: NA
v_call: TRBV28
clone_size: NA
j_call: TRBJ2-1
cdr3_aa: CASSFFGDSYNEQFF
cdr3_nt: TGTGCCAGCAGTTTTTTCGGGGACTCCTACAATGAGCAGTTCTTC

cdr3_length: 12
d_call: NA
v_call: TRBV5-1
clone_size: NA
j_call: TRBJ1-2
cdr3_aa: CASTGANYGYTF
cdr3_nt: TGCGCCAGCACAGGGGCTAACTATGGCTACACCTTC

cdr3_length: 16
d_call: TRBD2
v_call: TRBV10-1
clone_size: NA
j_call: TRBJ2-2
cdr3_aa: CASSEGLAGDTGELFF
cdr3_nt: TGCGCCAGCAGTGAGGGGCTAGCGGGGGACACCGGGGAGCTGTTTTTT

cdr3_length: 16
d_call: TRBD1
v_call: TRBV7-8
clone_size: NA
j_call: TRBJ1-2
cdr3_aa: CASSASRGTGTYGYTF
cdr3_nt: TGTGCCAGCAGCGCAAGTAGGGGGACAGGGACATATGGCTACACCTTC

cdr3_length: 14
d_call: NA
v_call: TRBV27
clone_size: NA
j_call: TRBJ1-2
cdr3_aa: CASSLSGANYGYTF
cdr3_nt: TGTGCCAGCAGTTTATCCGGGGCTAACTATGGCTACACCTTC

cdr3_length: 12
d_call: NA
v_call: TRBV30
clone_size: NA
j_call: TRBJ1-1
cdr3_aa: CAWNMGGTEAFF
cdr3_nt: TGTGCCTGGAATATGGGGGGCACTGAAGCTTTCTTT

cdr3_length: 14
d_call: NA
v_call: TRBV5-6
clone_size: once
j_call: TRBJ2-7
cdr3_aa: CASSLEGRSHEQYF
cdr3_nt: TGTGCCAGCAGCTTGGAGGGCAGGTCCCACGAGCAGTACTTC

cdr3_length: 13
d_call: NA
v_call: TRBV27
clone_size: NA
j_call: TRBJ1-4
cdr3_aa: CASRGGYREKLFF
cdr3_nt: TGTGCCTCCCGGGGGGGCTATAGGGAAAAACTGTTTTTT

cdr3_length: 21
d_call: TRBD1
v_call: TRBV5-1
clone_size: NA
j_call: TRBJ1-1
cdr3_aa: CASSAKGSYAGTGETHTEAFF
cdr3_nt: TGCGCCAGCAGCGCCAAAGGATCCTACGCCGGGACAGGGGAAACGCACACTGAAGCTTTCTTT

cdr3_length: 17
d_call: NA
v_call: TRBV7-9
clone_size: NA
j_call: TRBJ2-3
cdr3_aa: CASTYPLRDTEADTQYF
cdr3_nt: TGTGCCAGCACCTATCCTCTCCGGGACACCGAGGCAGATACGCAGTATTTT

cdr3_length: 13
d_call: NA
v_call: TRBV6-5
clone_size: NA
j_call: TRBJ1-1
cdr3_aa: CASSLTPNTEAFF
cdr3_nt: TGTGCCAGCAGTTTAACACCGAACACTGAAGCTTTCTTT

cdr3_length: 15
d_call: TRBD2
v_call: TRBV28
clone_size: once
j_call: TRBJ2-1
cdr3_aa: CASRLGLAGYNEQFF
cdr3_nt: TGTGCCAGCAGATTAGGACTAGCGGGTTACAATGAGCAGTTCTTC

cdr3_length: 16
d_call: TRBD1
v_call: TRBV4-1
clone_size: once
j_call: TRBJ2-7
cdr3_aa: CASSPPPGDRYYEQYF
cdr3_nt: TGCGCCAGCAGCCCCCCACCCGGGGACAGGTACTACGAGCAGTACTTC

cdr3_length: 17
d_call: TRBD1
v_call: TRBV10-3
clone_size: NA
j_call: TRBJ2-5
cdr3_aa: CAISHPGQGVREETQYF
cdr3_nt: TGTGCCATCAGCCACCCGGGACAGGGGGTCAGGGAAGAGACCCAGTACTTC

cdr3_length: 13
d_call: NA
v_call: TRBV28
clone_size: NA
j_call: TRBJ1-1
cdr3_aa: CASSEDIDGTAFF
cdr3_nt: TGTGCCAGCAGTGAGGACATCGACGGGACAGCTTTCTTT

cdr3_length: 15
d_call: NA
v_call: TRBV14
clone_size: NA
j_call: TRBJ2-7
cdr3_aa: CASSQGDGVFYEQYF
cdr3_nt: TGTGCCAGCAGCCAAGGCGACGGGGTCTTCTACGAGCAGTACTTC

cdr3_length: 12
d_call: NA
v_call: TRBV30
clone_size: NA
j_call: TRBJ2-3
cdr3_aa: CAWSPWGDTQYF
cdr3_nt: TGTGCCTGGAGTCCCTGGGGGGATACGCAGTATTTT

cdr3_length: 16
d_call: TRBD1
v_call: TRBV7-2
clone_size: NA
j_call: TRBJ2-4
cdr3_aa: CASSSASDRGKNIQYF
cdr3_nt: TGTGCCAGCAGCTCCGCTTCGGACAGGGGAAAAAACATTCAGTACTTC

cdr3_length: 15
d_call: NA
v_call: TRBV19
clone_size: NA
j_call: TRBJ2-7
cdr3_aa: CASSEVQGSAYEQYF
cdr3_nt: TGTGCCAGTAGCGAAGTACAGGGATCAGCCTACGAGCAGTACTTC

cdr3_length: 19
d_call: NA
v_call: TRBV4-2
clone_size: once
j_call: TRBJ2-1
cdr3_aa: CASSQEYTSGTTSYNEQFF
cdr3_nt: TGTGCCAGCAGCCAAGAATACACTAGTGGAACTACCTCCTACAATGAGCAGTTCTTC

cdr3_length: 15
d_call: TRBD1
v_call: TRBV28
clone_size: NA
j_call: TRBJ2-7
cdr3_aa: CASSILGTGEYEQYF
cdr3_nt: TGTGCCAGCAGTATACTCGGGACAGGAGAGTACGAGCAGTACTTC

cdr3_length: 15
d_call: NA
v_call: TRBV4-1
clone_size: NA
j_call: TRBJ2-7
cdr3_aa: CASSQEEADSYEQYF
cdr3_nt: TGCGCCAGCAGCCAAGAAGAGGCGGACTCGTACGAGCAGTACTTC

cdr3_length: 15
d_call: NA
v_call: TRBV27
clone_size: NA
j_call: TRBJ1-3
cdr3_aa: CASSLSRGAGNTIYF
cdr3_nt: TGTGCCAGCAGTTTATCTCGGGGAGCTGGAAACACCATATATTTT

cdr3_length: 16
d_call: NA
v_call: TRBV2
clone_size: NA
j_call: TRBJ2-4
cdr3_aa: CASSEIGTSAKNIQYF
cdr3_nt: TGTGCCAGCAGTGAAATTGGTACGTCAGCCAAAAACATTCAGTACTTC

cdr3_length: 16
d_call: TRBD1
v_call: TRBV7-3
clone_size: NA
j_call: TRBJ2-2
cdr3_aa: CASSLIPTGGSGELFF
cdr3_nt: TGTGCCAGCAGCTTAATTCCGACAGGGGGCTCCGGGGAGCTGTTTTTT

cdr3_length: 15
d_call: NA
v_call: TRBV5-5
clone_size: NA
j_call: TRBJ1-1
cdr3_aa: CASSLGGGDHREAFF
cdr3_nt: TGTGCCAGCAGCTTAGGAGGGGGGGACCACAGGGAAGCTTTCTTT

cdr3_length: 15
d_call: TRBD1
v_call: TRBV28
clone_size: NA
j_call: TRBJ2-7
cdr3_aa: CASSSHRQGAYEQYF
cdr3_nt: TGTGCCAGCAGTTCCCATCGACAGGGGGCCTACGAGCAGTACTTC

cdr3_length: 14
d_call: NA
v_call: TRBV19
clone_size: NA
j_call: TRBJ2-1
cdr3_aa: CASEHRGRGNEQFF
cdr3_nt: TGTGCCAGCGAACACCGGGGACGGGGAAATGAGCAGTTCTTC

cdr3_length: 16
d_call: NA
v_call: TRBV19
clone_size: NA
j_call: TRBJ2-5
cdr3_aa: CASRTGTPAPQETQYF
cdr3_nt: TGTGCCAGTAGGACTGGGACACCGGCCCCCCAAGAGACCCAGTACTTC

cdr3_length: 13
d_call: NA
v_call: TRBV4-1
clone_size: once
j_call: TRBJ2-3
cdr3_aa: CATGAGNTDTQYF
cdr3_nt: TGCGCCACGGGGGCGGGGAACACAGATACGCAGTATTTT

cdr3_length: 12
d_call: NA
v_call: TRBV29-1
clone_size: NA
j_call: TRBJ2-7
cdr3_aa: CSVVAAYYEQYF
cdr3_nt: TGCAGCGTTGTGGCCGCGTACTACGAGCAGTACTTC